This T cell receptor (beta chain) was retrieved from a study of neurological immune-mediated disorders. Regarding time point: longitudinal time-point 2. In the case of this clonotype: This may be a read error: a much more frequent sequence differs by one nucleotide.

Germline assignment: CDR1 SQVTM and CDR2 ANQGSEA. The CDR3 extends over 13 amino acids. A single record per CDR3 protein comes from TCRdb applying MiXCR to the 5' RACE reads. The data hold some 60,000 distinct CDR3 sequences, with less than 10% observed a single time. The specimen sequenced was PBMCs. This TCR was sampled from a man younger than 45 in good health. The chain uses TRBV29-1 and TRBJ1-1; D is possibly TRBD1 (5 bases). CDR3 amino acids: CSVVPGVNTKAFF. In DNA, the CDR3 is TGCAGCGTTGTTCCGGGGGTGAACACTAAAGCTTTCTTT.